The clone carrying this T cell receptor beta chain was seen more than once but under ten times. This record comes from a study of beta chain features in type 1 diabetes. cDNA synthesis used the whole RNA isolate, giving expressed TCRB sequences. TCRdb keeps only in-frame clones here, not all; method: immunoSEQ multiplex PCR. This sample carries some 230,000 clones, 9.6% of them seen once, and the ten largest clones take around 0.037%. CD45RO/CCR7/CD25/CD127/CD95/CD27 separated CD4+ naive, central memory, regulatory and stem cell-like memory cells by sorting. The CDR3 has 15 residues. V was shortened by 5 bases and J by 2 bases, with 16 bases between the two germline ends. Per germline, CDR1 MDHEN and CDR2 SYDVKM.

Sequenced sample: naive CD4+ T cells from blood. The origin of this receptor is a young woman in good health. The rearrangement links TRBV28 to TRBJ2-7, with a weak D call TRBD1 (6 bases). CDR3 residues: CASSPHETGTYEQYF. For the CDR3, the DNA is TGTGCCAGCAGTCCTCATGAGACAGGTACCTACGAGCAGTACTTC. Together with reference TRBV28 and TRBJ2-7, the CDR3 gives the full variable domain: DVKVTQSSRYLVKRTGEKVFLECVQDMDHENMFWYRQDPGLGLRLIYFSYDVKMKEKGDIPEGYSVSREKKERFSLILESASTNQTSMYLCASSPHETGTYEQYFGPGTRLTVT.